This T cell receptor (beta chain) appears in the sequencing data of a study of immune heterogeneity within non-small cell lung tumors (dated by TCRdb to 2016 to 2019). About the investigation overall: By histology, the tumors were a few squamous cell carcinomas, nine to ten non-squamous carcinomas and 1 tumor not otherwise specified. For mutant peptides 8 to 11 amino acids long, netMHCpan-3.0 predicted neoantigen binding to the HLA alleles of each patient. To examine intratumoral immune heterogeneity, the study used whole-exome sequencing, RNA-seq and TCR beta repertoire sequencing on multiple spatially distinct regions of each NSCLC tumor. TCR repertoire analysis included under 65 tumor loci from approximately 15 patients, whereas transcriptome data included only around 44 loci from roughly twelve patients.

The table lists this clonotype with a count of one. The antigen it recognizes is unknown. Per-base quality was not reported, and no clone a single base away is much larger than it. A single read offers scant evidence. Study-level results and caveats: Within a patient, the same dominant CDR3B clonotypes appeared at multiple loci, but different tumor locations also contained unique high-frequency clones. High-frequency TCR beta clonotypes were found to be largely distinct between individual patients. Local T-cell repertoire clonality showed a statistically significant but moderate positive correlation with local tumor mutational burden (R about 0.33).

The TCR template was genomic DNA extracted from bulk tumor tissue, and around 0.55 ug of gDNA was amplified for each sample. During surgery, multiple biopsies were taken from each primary tumor, with sampling sites spaced as far apart as possible within the tumor mass. Patients in the study cohort, which was described as untreated, were newly diagnosed NSCLC cases going through curative surgery. The donor group was made up of some 15 newly diagnosed non-small cell lung cancer patients undergoing surgery with curative intent. Resected tumor masses were reviewed by two independent pathologists. Sequencing was performed only on DNA and RNA samples of high quality. The CDR3 contains 14 residues, cysteine and phenylalanine counted. Just the 42-base CDR3 DNA is kept, in frame starting at base 1. CDR1 SGDLS and CDR2 YYNGEE are derived from the germline V gene. V lost 0 bases and J lost 5 bases; the stretch between them is 11 bases long.

The TCR beta CDR3 region was amplified with a multiplex PCR system whose first round ran for 9 to 10 cycles using 32 V-gene forward primers and 13 J-gene reverse primers. The first PCR round used a QIAGEN Multiplex PCR Kit, and the primer sequences were filed in Chinese patent CN105087789A. A second PCR round added Illumina universal primers using the Phusion High-Fidelity PCR Kit. Sequencing of the TCR libraries was done on the Illumina HiSeq X Ten platform in paired-end mode with a 151 bp read length. As for the original processing: Cutadapt was used to discard reads without multiplex PCR primers, PEAR merged the read pairs, and MiXCR with default settings called the CDR3 regions. Repertoire diversity used Shannon entropy, and clonality was computed as one minus Shannon entropy divided by ln of productive unique sequence count. Clonotypes present at frequencies of at least 0.5% were defined as dominant or high-frequency T-cell clones. Through fastp at Q25 and MiXCR, TCRdb rebuilt clones from the public reads, retaining in-frame beta chains. Each entry merges the rows of one CDR3 protein and shows their most common DNA and genes. These V and J calls are TCRdb output, not the study's own analysis. The sample has 22,000 or so distinct CDR3 sequences on record, about 30% of them singletons. Clones ranked in the top ten supply 3.5% to 4.5% of the sample.

The sequenced sample consisted of lung tumor tissue. In this chain, TRBV9 is recombined with TRBJ2-5; the D call is possibly TRBD1 or TRBD2, each sharing 6 bases. The origin of this receptor is a man between 40 and 49 years old with non-small cell lung cancer. The encoded CDR3 is CASSVDTGRETQYF. The sequenced DNA is TGTGCCAGCAGCGTAGATACAGGGAGGGAGACCCAGTACTTC.